This entry is about one TCR beta chain. This sample stems from a study of shared clonotypes between healthy human individuals. Repertoires were generated with immunoSEQ multiplex PCR, while TCRdb's copy carries only in-frame clones and drops some. The sample shows 800,000 to 950,000 clones, approximately 97% of them seen only once. Cells designated naive CD8 were CD45RO-negative and were positively selected for CCR7, with terminally differentiated effector memory CD45RA+ cells excluded. Those who donated were healthy HIV-negative adults, with no recent acute infections or vaccinations reported. Trimming removed 2 bases at V and 6 bases at J, with 22 bases between. Germline-derived CDR1 and CDR2 are MNHNS and SASEGT. This CDR3 is 18 amino acids long.

Input material: naive CD8+ T cells sorted from blood. The origin of this receptor is a man aged 25-45 years in good health. V gene TRBV6-1 combines with J gene TRBJ2-2; D tentatively reads TRBD1 or TRBD2 (5 bases each). In DNA, the CDR3 is TGTGCCAGCAGTGAATGGAACGGCGGGTCAGGGAAATCCGGGGAGCTGTTTTTT. Its translation: CASSEWNGGSGKSGELFF.